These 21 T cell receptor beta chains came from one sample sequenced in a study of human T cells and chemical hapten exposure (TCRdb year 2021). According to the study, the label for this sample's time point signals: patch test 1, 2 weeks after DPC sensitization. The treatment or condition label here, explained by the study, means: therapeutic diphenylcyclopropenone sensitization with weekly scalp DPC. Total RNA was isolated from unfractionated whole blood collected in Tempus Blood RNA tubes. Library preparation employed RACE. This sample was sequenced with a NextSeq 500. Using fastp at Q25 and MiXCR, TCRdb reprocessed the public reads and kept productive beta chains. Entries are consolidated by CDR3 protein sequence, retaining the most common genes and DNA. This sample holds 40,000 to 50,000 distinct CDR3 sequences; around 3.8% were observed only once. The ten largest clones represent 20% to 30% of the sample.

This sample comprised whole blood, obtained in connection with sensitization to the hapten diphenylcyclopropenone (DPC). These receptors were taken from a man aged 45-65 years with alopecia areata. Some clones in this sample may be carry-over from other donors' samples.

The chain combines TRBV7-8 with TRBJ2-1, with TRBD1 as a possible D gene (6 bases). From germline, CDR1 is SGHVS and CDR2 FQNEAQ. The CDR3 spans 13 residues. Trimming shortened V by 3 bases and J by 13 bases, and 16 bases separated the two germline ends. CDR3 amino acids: CASSLTGLRTQFF. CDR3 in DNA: TGTGCCAGCAGCTTGACAGGACTCCGAACTCAGTTCTTC.

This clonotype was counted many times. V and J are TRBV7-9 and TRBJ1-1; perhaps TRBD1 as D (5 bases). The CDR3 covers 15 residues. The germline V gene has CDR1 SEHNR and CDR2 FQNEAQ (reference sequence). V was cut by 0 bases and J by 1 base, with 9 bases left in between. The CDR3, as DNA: TGTGCCAGCAGCTTAGCACCGACAGCGAACACTGAAGCTTTCTTT. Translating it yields CASSLAPTANTEAFF.

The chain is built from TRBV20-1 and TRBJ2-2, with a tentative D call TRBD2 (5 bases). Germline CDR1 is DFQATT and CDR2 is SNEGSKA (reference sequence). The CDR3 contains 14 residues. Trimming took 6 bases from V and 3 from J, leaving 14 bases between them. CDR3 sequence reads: CSAVRRRDTGELFF. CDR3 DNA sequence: TGCAGTGCGGTGCGTCGGCGGGACACCGGGGAGCTGTTTTTT.

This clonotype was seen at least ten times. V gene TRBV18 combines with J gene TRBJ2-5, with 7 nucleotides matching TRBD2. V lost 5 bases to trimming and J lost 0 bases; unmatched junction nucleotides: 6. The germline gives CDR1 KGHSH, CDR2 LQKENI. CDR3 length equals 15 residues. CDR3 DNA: TGTGCCAGCTCAACGGGAAGCGGGAACCAAGAGACCCAGTACTTC. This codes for CASSTGSGNQETQYF.

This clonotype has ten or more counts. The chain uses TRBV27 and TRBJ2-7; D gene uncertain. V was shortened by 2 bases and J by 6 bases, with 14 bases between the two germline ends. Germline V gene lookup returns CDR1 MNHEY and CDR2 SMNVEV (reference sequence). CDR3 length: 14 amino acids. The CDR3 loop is CASSLLQARSEQYF. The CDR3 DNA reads TGTGCCAGCAGTTTACTTCAAGCCCGGAGCGAGCAGTACTTC.

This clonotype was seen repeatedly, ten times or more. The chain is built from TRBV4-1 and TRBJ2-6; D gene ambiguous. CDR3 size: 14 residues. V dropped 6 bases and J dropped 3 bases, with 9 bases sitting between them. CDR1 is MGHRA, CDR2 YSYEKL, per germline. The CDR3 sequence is CASSRLGGANVLTF. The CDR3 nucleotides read TGCGCCAGCAGTCGGCTAGGTGGGGCCAACGTCCTGACTTTC.

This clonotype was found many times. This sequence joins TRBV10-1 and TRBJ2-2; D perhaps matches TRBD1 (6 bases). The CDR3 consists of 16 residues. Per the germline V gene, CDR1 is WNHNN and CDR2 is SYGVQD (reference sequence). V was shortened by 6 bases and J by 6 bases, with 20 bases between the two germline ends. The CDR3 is CASSRRPTNRAGELFF. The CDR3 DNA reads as TGCGCCAGCAGCCGACGGCCAACGAACAGGGCCGGGGAGCTGTTTTTT.

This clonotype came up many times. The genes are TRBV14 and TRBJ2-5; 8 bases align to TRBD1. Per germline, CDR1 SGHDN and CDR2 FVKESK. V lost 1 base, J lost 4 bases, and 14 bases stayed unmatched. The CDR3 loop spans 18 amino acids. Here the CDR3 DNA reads TGTGCCAGCAGCCAAGGCCTGACTTCTCAGGGGGCCCGAGAGACCCAGTACTTC. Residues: CASSQGLTSQGARETQYF. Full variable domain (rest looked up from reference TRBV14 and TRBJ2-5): EAGVTQFPSHSVIEKGQTVTLRCDPISGHDNLYWYRRVMGKEIKFLLHFVKESKQDESGMPNNRFLAERTGGTYSTLKVQPAELEDSGVYFCASSQGLTSQGARETQYFGPGTRLLVL.

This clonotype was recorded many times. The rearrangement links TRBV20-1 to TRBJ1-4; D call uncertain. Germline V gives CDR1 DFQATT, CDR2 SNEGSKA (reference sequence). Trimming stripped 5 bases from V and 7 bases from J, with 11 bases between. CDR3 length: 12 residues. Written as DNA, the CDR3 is TGCAGTGCTGGTTCCAGACCTGAAAAACTGTTTTTT. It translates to CSAGSRPEKLFF.

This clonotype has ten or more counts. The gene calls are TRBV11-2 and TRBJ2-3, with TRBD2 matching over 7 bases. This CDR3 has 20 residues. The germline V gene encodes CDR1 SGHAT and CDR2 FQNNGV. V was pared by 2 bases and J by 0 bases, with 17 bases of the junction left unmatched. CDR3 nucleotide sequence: TGTGCCAGCAGCTTATGGGCCCGTGGAAGCGGGACCACTAGCACAGATACGCAGTATTTT. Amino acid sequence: CASSLWARGSGTTSTDTQYF. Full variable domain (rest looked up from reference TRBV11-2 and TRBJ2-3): EAGVAQSPRYKIIEKRQSVAFWCNPISGHATLYWYQQILGQGPKLLIQFQNNGVVDDSQLPKDRFSAERLKGVDSTLKIQPAKLEDSAVYLCASSLWARGSGTTSTDTQYFGPGTRLTVL.

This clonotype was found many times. The DNA of the CDR3 is TGCAGCGTTTCTGACAGGGGGCGGACAGATACGCAGTATTTT. Translated: CSVSDRGRTDTQYF. The chain is built from TRBV29-1 and TRBJ2-3; 10 nucleotides agree with TRBD1. Germline CDR1 reads SQVTM; CDR2 reads ANQGSEA. This CDR3 spans 14 amino acids. J was trimmed by 3 bases and V by 5 bases; bases with no gene match: 5.

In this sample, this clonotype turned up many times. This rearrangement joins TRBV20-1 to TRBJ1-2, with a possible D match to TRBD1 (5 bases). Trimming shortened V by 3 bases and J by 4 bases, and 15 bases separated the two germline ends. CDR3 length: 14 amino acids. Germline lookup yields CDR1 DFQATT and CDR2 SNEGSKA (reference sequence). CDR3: CSARAPRDSYGYTF. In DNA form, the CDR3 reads TGCAGTGCTAGGGCCCCCCGAGACAGCTATGGCTACACCTTC.

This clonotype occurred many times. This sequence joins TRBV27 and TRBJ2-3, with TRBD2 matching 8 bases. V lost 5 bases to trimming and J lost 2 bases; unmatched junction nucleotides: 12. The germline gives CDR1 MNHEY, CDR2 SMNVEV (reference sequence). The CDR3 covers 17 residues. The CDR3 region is CASSPWQRGTLTDTQYF. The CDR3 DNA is TGTGCCAGCAGTCCATGGCAGCGGGGGACTCTCACAGATACGCAGTATTTT.

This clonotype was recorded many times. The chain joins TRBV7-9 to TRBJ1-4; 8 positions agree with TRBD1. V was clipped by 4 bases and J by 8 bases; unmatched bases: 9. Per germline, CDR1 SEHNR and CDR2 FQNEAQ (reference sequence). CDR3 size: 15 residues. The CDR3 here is CASSSSGTGREKLFF. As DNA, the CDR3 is TGTGCCAGCAGCTCCTCCGGGACAGGACGGGAAAAACTGTTTTTT. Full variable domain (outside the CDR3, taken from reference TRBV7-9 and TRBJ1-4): DTGVSQNPRHKITKRGQNVTFRCDPISEHNRLYWYRQTLGQGPEFLTYFQNEAQLEKSRLLSDRFSAERPKGSFSTLEIQRTEQGDSAMYLCASSSSGTGREKLFFGSGTQLSVL.

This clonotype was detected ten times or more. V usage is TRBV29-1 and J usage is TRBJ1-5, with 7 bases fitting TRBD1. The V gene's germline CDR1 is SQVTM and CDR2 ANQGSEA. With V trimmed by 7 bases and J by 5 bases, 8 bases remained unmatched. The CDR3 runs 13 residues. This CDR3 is CSATQGMDQPQHF. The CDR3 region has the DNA TGCAGCGCGACACAGGGGATGGATCAGCCCCAGCATTTT.

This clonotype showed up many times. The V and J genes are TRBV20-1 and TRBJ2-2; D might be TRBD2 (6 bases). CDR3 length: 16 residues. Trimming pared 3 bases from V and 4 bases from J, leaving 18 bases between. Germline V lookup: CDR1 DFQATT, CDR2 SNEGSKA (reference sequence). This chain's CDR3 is CSARLGSGLLTGELFF. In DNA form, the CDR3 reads TGCAGTGCTAGGCTCGGGAGCGGCCTCCTCACCGGGGAGCTGTTTTTT.

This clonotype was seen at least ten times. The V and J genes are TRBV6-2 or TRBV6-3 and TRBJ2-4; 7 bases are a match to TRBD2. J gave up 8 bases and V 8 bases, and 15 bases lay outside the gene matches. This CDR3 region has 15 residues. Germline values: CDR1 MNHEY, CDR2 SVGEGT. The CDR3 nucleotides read TGTGCCAGCTCTACAGCGGGACCCTTCAGGGACATTCAGTACTTC. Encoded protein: CASSTAGPFRDIQYF.

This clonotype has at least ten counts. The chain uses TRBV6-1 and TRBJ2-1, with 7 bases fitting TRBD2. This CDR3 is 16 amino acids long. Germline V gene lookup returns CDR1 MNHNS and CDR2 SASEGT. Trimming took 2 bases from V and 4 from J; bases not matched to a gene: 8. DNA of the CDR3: TGTGCCAGCAGTGAATCCAGCGGGGCTGTGTACAATGAGCAGTTCTTC. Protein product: CASSESSGAVYNEQFF.

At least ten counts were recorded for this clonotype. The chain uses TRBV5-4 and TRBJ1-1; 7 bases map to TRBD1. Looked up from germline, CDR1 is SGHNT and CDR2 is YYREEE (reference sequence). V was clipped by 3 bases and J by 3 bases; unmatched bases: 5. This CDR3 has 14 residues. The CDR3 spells CASSSRDRDTEAFF. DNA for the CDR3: TGTGCCAGCAGCTCCCGGGACAGAGACACTGAAGCTTTCTTT.

CDR3 amino acids: CASSLFGTSSYNEQFF. The CDR3 coding sequence is TGTGCCAGCAGCTTATTTGGGACTAGTTCCTACAATGAGCAGTTCTTC. The chain links TRBV7-6 to TRBJ2-1; 8 positions match TRBD2. This CDR3 region has 16 residues. Germline V gives CDR1 SGHVS, CDR2 FNYEAQ. J was trimmed by 1 base and V by 2 bases; bases with no gene match: 4.

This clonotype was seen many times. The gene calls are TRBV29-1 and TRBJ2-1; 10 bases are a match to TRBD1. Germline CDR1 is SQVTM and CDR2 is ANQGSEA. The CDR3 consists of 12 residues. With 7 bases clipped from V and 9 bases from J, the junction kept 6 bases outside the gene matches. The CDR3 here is CSALTGGSEQFF. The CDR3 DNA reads TGCAGCGCGCTGACAGGGGGCTCTGAGCAGTTCTTC.